Listed below are T cell receptor beta chains from one sample, sequenced in a study of T cell changes during pregnancy in multiple sclerosis. TCRdb's copy holds only in-frame clones and misses some; the assay was immunoSEQ multiplex PCR. The table includes 90,000 or so clones, more than 90% detected once. The sequenced sample was peripheral blood, obtained in the first trimester of pregnancy. The receptors come from a female donor with multiple sclerosis, enrolled in a pregnancy study. The CDR3 runs from the conserved cysteine through the conserved F or W. A D gene is named only where the DNA matches it firmly. Size is stated for part of the rows, as once, few or many counts, or as a class when the clone is expanded.

V	D	J	size	DNA	CDR3
TRBV5-1	TRBD1	TRBJ2-5	.	TGCGCCAGCAGCTTGGAGGGGACAGGGAAGACCCAGTACTTC	CASSLEGTGKTQYF
TRBV6-5	.	TRBJ2-7	.	TGTGCCAGCAGTTACCCACAGAGCGAGCAGTACTTC	CASSYPQSEQYF
TRBV2	TRBD2	TRBJ2-7	few	TGTGCCAGCAGTGAAGCTTTGAGCGGGAGGGCCGGGCAGTACTTC	CASSEALSGRAGQYF
TRBV7-9	TRBD2	TRBJ2-7	once	TGTGCCAGCAGCACGCGCGGGACTAGCGGCCCCATCTACGAGCAGTACTTC	CASSTRGTSGPIYEQYF
TRBV5-5	TRBD2	TRBJ2-3	.	TGTGCCAGCAGTCTTTTCCGAGCGGGAGGCACAGATACGCAGTATTTT	CASSLFRAGGTDTQYF
TRBV4-3	.	TRBJ1-1	.	TGCGCCAGCAGCCAAGATACGGGGACTGAAGCTTTCTTT	CASSQDTGTEAFF
TRBV2	TRBD1	TRBJ1-1	.	TGTGCCAGCAGTGAGGGGACAGGGGTCACTGAAGCTTTCTTT	CASSEGTGVTEAFF
TRBV6-6	.	TRBJ2-2	.	TGTGCCAGCAGACCAGGGAACACCGGGGAGCTGTTTTTT	CASRPGNTGELFF
TRBV10-1	.	TRBJ2-3	.	TGCGCCAGCAGTGAGTCGGGGAGACCGCCCGATACGCAGTATTTT	CASSESGRPPDTQYF
TRBV28	.	TRBJ1-2	.	.	CASSTSTTLNYGYTF
TRBV19	.	TRBJ2-3	.	TGTGCCAGTAGTATGGGAGACTCTAGCACAGATACGCAGTATTTT	CASSMGDSSTDTQYF
TRBV6-1	.	TRBJ2-5	.	TGTGCCAGCCTCTATGGGACCCAGTACTTC	CASLYGTQYF
TRBV5-1	.	TRBJ2-3	.	TGCGCCAGCAGCTTGGAACAGATCACAGATACGCAGTATTTT	CASSLEQITDTQYF
TRBV18	.	TRBJ1-1	.	TGTGCCAGCTCACTCTTAAACACTGAAGCTTTCTTT	CASSLLNTEAFF
TRBV27	TRBD2	TRBJ2-7	.	TGTGCCAGCAGTTTATGGCGGACTAGCGGGAGGTACGAGCAGTACTTC	CASSLWRTSGRYEQYF
TRBV5-6	TRBD1	TRBJ2-7	.	TGTGCCAGCAATACCGGGACAGGGGTCTACGAGCAGTACTTC	CASNTGTGVYEQYF
TRBV5-4	.	TRBJ2-1	.	TGTGCCAGCAGCTTGCCGAACGGTAATGAGCAGTTCTTC	CASSLPNGNEQFF
TRBV10-3	.	TRBJ1-2	once	TGTGCCATCAGTGGTGACAGTCCGGGCTACACCTTC	CAISGDSPGYTF
TRBV5-1	TRBD1	TRBJ2-7	.	TGCGCCAGCTCCCGGGACAGGAGATCCTACGAGCAGTACTTC	CASSRDRRSYEQYF
TRBV11-1	.	TRBJ2-3	.	TGTGCCAGCAGCTTATACAAAAGCGGGAGCACAGATACGCAGTATTTT	CASSLYKSGSTDTQYF
TRBV7-9	.	TRBJ2-5	.	TGTGCCAGCAGCCTGGGGACAACCTTGGGGGAGACCCAGTACTTC	CASSLGTTLGETQYF
TRBV6-6	TRBD2	TRBJ2-7	.	TGTGCCAGCAGTAATAGCGGGAGTAGCTCCTACGAGCAGTACTTC	CASSNSGSSSYEQYF
TRBV5-1	TRBD2	TRBJ2-3	.	TGCGCCAGCAGCCCTCAGCGGGAATTAGATACGCAGTATTTT	CASSPQRELDTQYF
TRBV5-5	.	TRBJ1-5	.	TGTGCCAGCAGCTTCGGACTGATTAGCAATCAGCCCCAGCATTTT	CASSFGLISNQPQHF
TRBV13	TRBD1	TRBJ1-2	.	TGTGCCAGCAGCTCCAGGCAGGGGGCATTGGACGGCTACACCTTC	CASSSRQGALDGYTF
TRBV6-5	TRBD1	TRBJ1-1	.	TGTGCCAGCAGTGACAGGGGTCTGAGCACTGAAGCTTTCTTT	CASSDRGLSTEAFF
TRBV13	TRBD2	TRBJ2-7	.	TGTGCCAGCAGCCCGACACTAGCGGCCTACGAGCAGTACTTC	CASSPTLAAYEQYF
TRBV21-1	.	TRBJ2-7	once	TGTGCCAGCAGCGAATTTGCGACAGGACTTTTTGGGGAGCAGTACTTC	CASSEFATGLFGEQYF
TRBV27	TRBD2	TRBJ2-2	.	TGTGCCAGCAGTTTGGCGGGGGGCGGCACCGGGGAGCTGTTTTTT	CASSLAGGGTGELFF
TRBV7-3	TRBD2	TRBJ2-1	.	TGTGCCAGCAGCGGATCCGGGGGGAATGAGCAGTTCTTC	CASSGSGGNEQFF
TRBV15	.	TRBJ2-7	once	TGTGCCACCAGCAGAGGGACAGCAAGCTCCTACGAGCAGTACTTC	CATSRGTASSYEQYF
TRBV7-9	.	TRBJ2-2	.	TGTGCCAGCAGCCAAGGGGGCACCGGGGAGCTGTTTTTT	CASSQGGTGELFF
TRBV28	TRBD2	TRBJ2-3	once	TGTGCCAGCAGTGGTGGTAGCGGGAGGATAGGGACAGATACGCAGTATTTT	CASSGGSGRIGTDTQYF
TRBV19	.	TRBJ2-7	once	TGTGCCAGTAGTATTGGTACGCCGAGAGAGCAGTACTTC	CASSIGTPREQYF
TRBV5-1	.	TRBJ2-1	.	TGCGCCAGCAGCTTGGAGCAGGGAGGCTCCTACAATGAGCAGTTCTTC	CASSLEQGGSYNEQFF
TRBV27	.	TRBJ1-4	once	TGTGCCAGCCGTCTGCGGAGTCGGTGGGGGGCAACTAATGAAAAACTGTTTTTT	CASRLRSRWGATNEKLFF
TRBV5-1	TRBD2	TRBJ2-7	.	TGCGCCAGCAGCTTGGACGGGACTAGGATCGACGAGCAGTACTTC	CASSLDGTRIDEQYF